These 3 T cell receptor beta chains share one sample of origin, sequenced in a study of blood T cell repertoires in COVID-19. Profiling relied on immunoSEQ multiplex PCR, and the TCRdb table lists in-frame clones only, not all of them. The sample holds over 50,000 clones, over 60% seen once. The sequencing sample was made of peripheral blood. These receptors all stem from an older woman with COVID-19, enrolled during active disease.

The genes are TRBV15 and TRBJ2-1; 7 nucleotides match TRBD2. The ends lost 0 bases at V and 8 bases at J; junction bases unmatched: 10. CDR1 and CDR2 from the germline V gene are LNHNV and YYDKDF (reference sequence). The CDR3 spans 16 residues. The CDR3 DNA follows: TGTGCCACCAGCAGAGATTTTGGGACTGGGGGGGATGAGCAGTTCTTC. Translation gives CATSRDFGTGGDEQFF.

A word on this clone: The junction does not match germline at one end; this may be a read error. The chain joins TRBV5-1 to TRBJ1-1; no definite D call. The CDR3 spans 13 residues. The germline V gene encodes CDR1 SGHRS and CDR2 YFSETQ. CDR3 DNA sequence: TGCGCCAGCAGCTACCCGGAAAACAGTGAAGCTTTCTTT. Translation: CASSYPENSEAFF.

The V gene is TRBV6-5, the J gene TRBJ1-1, with a possible D match to TRBD1 (6 bases). The V gene lost 7 bases and the J gene lost 1 base, with 13 bases spanning the gap. This CDR3 spans 14 amino acids. CDR1 is MNHEY and CDR2 is SVGAGI in the germline V gene. CDR3 residues: CASNSWGRNTEAFF. For the CDR3, the DNA is TGTGCCAGCAACTCGTGGGGGCGGAACACTGAAGCTTTCTTT.